The next 15 T cell receptor beta chains were all read from a single sample in a study of T cell responses to AZD1222 COVID-19 vaccine. Clones were read by immunoSEQ multiplex PCR, and TCRdb kept only the in-frame ones, dropping some. The table has about 96,000 clones, 75% to 90% seen once. The starting material was peripheral blood, obtained on day 0 of AZD1222 vaccination. All receptors derive from an adult in good health.

The gene calls are TRBV11-2 and TRBJ2-2; D perhaps matches TRBD2 (6 bases). The CDR3 covers 13 residues. Trimming shortened V by 3 bases and J by 6 bases, and 8 bases separated the two germline ends. CDR1 and CDR2 from the germline V gene are SGHAT and FQNNGV. CDR3 residues: CASSFGGAGELFF. CDR3 in DNA: TGTGCCAGCAGCTTTGGAGGGGCCGGGGAGCTGTTTTTT.

This chain links TRBV10-3 with TRBJ1-6; possibly TRBD1 for D (5 bases). Between the trimmed V and J ends, which lost 10 bases and 2 bases, there was a span of 15 bases. The CDR3 has 15 amino acids. The germline V gene has CDR1 ENHRY and CDR2 SYGVKD. The CDR3 DNA follows: TGTGCCAGCTCGGGGGTCCAGGCCTATAATTCACCCCTCCACTTT. It translates to CASSGVQAYNSPLHF.

This clone was picked up one time. This chain links TRBV28 with TRBJ1-6, with a possible D match to TRBD1 (5 bases). CDR3 size: 16 residues. The germline V gene has CDR1 MDHEN and CDR2 SYDVKM. V was pared by 4 bases and J by 7 bases, with 17 bases between. The CDR3 DNA sequence: TGTGCCAGCAGTTCCCCGATCTCAGGGACCAATTCACCCCTCCACTTT. This translates into CASSSPISGTNSPLHF.

The chain carries TRBV6-1 and TRBJ1-6; D perhaps matches TRBD1 (5 bases). From germline, CDR1 is MNHNS and CDR2 SASEGT. The CDR3 is 16 amino acids. With 1 base removed from V and 3 bases from J, the gap between germline ends came to 10 bases. The CDR3 loop is CASSEVGGVYNSPLHF. CDR3 sequence (DNA): TGTGCCAGCAGTGAAGTCGGGGGAGTCTATAATTCACCCCTCCACTTT.

J is TRBJ2-3 and V is TRBV7-2; D gene unclear. Germline assignment: CDR1 SGHTA and CDR2 FQGNSA. V shed 2 bases and J shed 9 bases, with 12 bases lying between them. The length of the CDR3 is 13 residues. This chain's CDR3 is CASSLSLVETQYF. The DNA for the CDR3 is TGTGCCAGCAGCTTATCCTTAGTGGAGACGCAGTATTTT.

The chain employs TRBV27 and TRBJ2-1; tentatively, D is TRBD1 or TRBD2 (6 bases each). V dropped 7 bases and J dropped 10 bases, with 23 bases sitting between them. Germline values: CDR1 MNHEY, CDR2 SMNVEV (reference sequence). CDR3 length: 15 amino acids. DNA for the CDR3: TGTGCCAGCAACCCGGACAGTCTAAGAGGGGGGGAGCAGTTCTTC. Encoded protein: CASNPDSLRGGEQFF.

This clone came up once. The chain joins TRBV7-2 to TRBJ2-2, with D maybe TRBD2 (5 bases). The germline CDR1 and CDR2 sequences are SGHTA and FQGNSA. V gave up 5 bases and J gave up 4 bases, with 8 bases separating them. This CDR3 is built from 13 residues. The CDR3 is CASSGGITGELFF. CDR3 bases: TGTGCCAGCAGCGGAGGTATCACCGGGGAGCTGTTTTTT.

This clone is a singleton in its sample. V gene TRBV9 combines with J gene TRBJ2-5, with unresolved D. Per the germline V gene, CDR1 is SGDLS and CDR2 is YYNGEE. V was pared by 3 bases and J by 5 bases, with 17 bases between. This CDR3 spans 15 amino acids. The CDR3 here is CASSGAPSGLETQYF. The DNA of the CDR3 is TGTGCCAGCAGCGGAGCCCCCTCCGGCCTTGAGACCCAGTACTTC.

The genes are TRBV6-4 and TRBJ2-3, with 10 bases that match TRBD2. The CDR3 consists of 15 residues. The junction had 4 bases not matched to a gene; V was cut back by 3 bases and J by 4 bases. Germline CDR1 reads MRHNA; CDR2 reads SNTAGT. CDR3 nucleotide sequence: TGTGCCAGCAGTGAATCTAGCGGGAGTGCAGATACGCAGTATTTT. Protein sequence: CASSESSGSADTQYF.

The chain carries TRBV27 and TRBJ2-7, with a tentative D call TRBD2 (7 bases). The CDR3 totals 14 residues. Looked up from germline, CDR1 is MNHEY and CDR2 is SMNVEV (reference sequence). V lost 2 bases to trimming and J lost 6 bases, with 14 bases between them. The CDR3 loop is CASSLARGAFEQYF. Written as DNA, the CDR3 is TGTGCCAGCAGTTTAGCTCGGGGGGCTTTCGAGCAGTACTTC.

This chain links TRBV6-5 with TRBJ1-1, with D maybe TRBD1 (5 bases). The CDR3 consists of 15 residues. The germline V gene encodes CDR1 MNHEY and CDR2 SVGAGI. V was shortened by 5 bases and J by 1 base, with 14 bases between the two germline ends. CDR3 bases: TGTGCCAGCAGTCAACCGGGGGATTCGAACACTGAAGCTTTCTTT. This sequence encodes CASSQPGDSNTEAFF.

This rearrangement joins TRBV18 to TRBJ2-3, with a weak D call TRBD2 (6 bases). CDR1 is KGHSH and CDR2 is LQKENI in the germline V gene. The CDR3 runs to 13 residues. V lost 3 bases to trimming and J lost 3 bases, with 7 bases between them. The CDR3 DNA reads TGTGCCAGCTCACCGGGGGGTACAGATACGCAGTATTTT. Protein: CASSPGGTDTQYF.

The V call is TRBV27, the J call TRBJ2-3; D call uncertain. This CDR3 has 13 amino acids. Trimming shortened V by 1 base and J by 1 base, and 3 bases separated the two germline ends. Germline lookup yields CDR1 MNHEY and CDR2 SMNVEV (reference sequence). CDR3 amino acids: CASSLYGTDTQYF. CDR3 bases: TGTGCCAGCAGTTTATACGGCACAGATACGCAGTATTTT.

The chain couples TRBV5-4 to TRBJ2-7; 9 bases match TRBD1. The length of the CDR3 is 14 residues. The ends lost 4 bases at V and 3 bases at J; junction bases unmatched: 5. Germline assignment: CDR1 SGHNT and CDR2 YYREEE (reference sequence). The CDR3 coding sequence is TGTGCCAGCAGCAAGCGACAGGGGGGCTACGAGCAGTACTTC. This gives the protein CASSKRQGGYEQYF. Based on the CDR3 plus reference TRBV5-4 and TRBJ2-7, the full variable domain is ETGVTQSPTHLIKTRGQQVTLRCSSQSGHNTVSWYQQALGQGPQFIFQYYREEENGRGNFPPRFSGLQFPNYSSELNVNALELDDSALYLCASSKRQGGYEQYFGPGTRLTVT.

As concerns this clone: The sample carries other DNA sequences with the same CDR3. The chain is built from TRBV28 and TRBJ2-3, with 10 bases aligning to TRBD2. Trimming at V came to 6 bases and at J to 3 bases, leaving 6 bases not matched to a gene. This CDR3 comprises 15 residues. Germline CDR1 and CDR2: MDHEN and SYDVKM. The CDR3 sequence is CASRPGLALTDTQYF. DNA of the CDR3: TGTGCCAGCAGACCGGGACTAGCGCTGACAGATACGCAGTATTTT.